The clone carrying this T cell receptor beta chain has only one observation. Sequencing was performed with immunoSEQ multiplex PCR; in TCRdb, only in-frame clones are kept and a portion is missing. The sample holds 150,000 to 200,000 clones, roughly 90% seen once. Germline assignment: CDR1 MNHNS and CDR2 SASEGT. V was clipped by 2 bases and J by 1 base, with 8 bases between them. The CDR3 loop spans 14 amino acids. The data were taken from a study of control samples from healthy donors and cancer patients. Sample: blood. The source is a man aged 30 to 39 in good health. The V call is TRBV6-1, the J call TRBJ1-1, with a weak D call TRBD1 (5 bases). The DNA for the CDR3 is TGTGCCAGCAGTGAACACGGGGGGAACACTGAAGCTTTCTTT. Translated, it gives CASSEHGGNTEAFF.